This T cell receptor beta chain was profiled in a study of radiotherapy plus CTLA-4 blockade in lung cancer (dated by TCRdb to 2017 to 2018). About the investigation overall: Objective responses occurred in approximately 17% of enrolled patients, and 25% to 40% achieved disease control. Results and caveats for the whole study, not just this receptor: The strongest predictors of response, as reported, were early dynamic changes in blood T cell clones along with a rise in serum interferon-beta after radiation. After treatment with radiotherapy and ipilimumab, TCR clones that came from tumors expanded in the peripheral blood.

About this clone itself: Its antigen has not been determined. Per-base qualities were not stored, and no clone one base away is much larger.

The method behind the library was the immunoSEQ multiplex PCR assay. This immuneACCESS table, as held by TCRdb, lists in-frame sequences with V and J called but not all clones. Of the missing ones, under half trace to an unresolved V gene in checked studies; the others have no known cause. The sample table records about 60,000 clones; about 72% of these occur just once. Jointly, the top ten make up about 8.5% of the sample. The study tested focal radiation therapy combined with CTLA-4 blockade (ipilimumab) in patients with chemo-refractory metastatic non-small-cell lung cancer. CDR1 and CDR2, per the germline V gene, are SGHNT and YENEEA. V and J lose 5 bases and 7 bases, and a span of 14 bases separates them. The CDR3, cysteine through phenylalanine, is 14 amino acids long. The only DNA kept is the CDR3, 42 bases in frame from the first base.

Sequences were derived from peripheral blood, sampled from a patient treated with radiotherapy plus ipilimumab. The sequence was collected from a human donor with non-small cell lung cancer whose response to radiotherapy plus ipilimumab could not be evaluated. This receptor chain uses TRBV11-3 and TRBJ2-2; TRBD2 might be the D gene, on 7 matching bases. The CDR3 in this case is CASSPFGGHGELFF. The DNA sequence follows: TGTGCCAGCAGCCCTTTCGGGGGGCACGGGGAGCTGTTTTTT. With the portions outside the CDR3 filled from the reference TRBV11-3 and TRBJ2-2 genes, the complete variable region becomes EAGVVQSPRYKIIEKKQPVAFWCNPISGHNTLYWYLQNLGQGPELLIRYENEEAVDDSQLPKDRFSAERLKGVDSTLKIQPAELGDSAVYLCASSPFGGHGELFFGEGSRLTVL.